One TCR beta chain is described in this entry. The source of the sample is a study of blood T cells in healthy people across ages. Alongside a J-beta primer mix, a sample-barcoded 5' primer served in a second PCR lasting about 7 to 12 cycles. Via MiXCR, TCRdb re-called the 5' RACE reads, giving one row per CDR3 protein. The sample yields around 780,000 distinct CDR3 sequences, roughly 26% seen once. V shed 10 bases, J shed 2 bases, and the junction held 5 bases outside the gene matches. The length of the CDR3 is 14 residues. Germline CDR1 reads SNHLY; CDR2 reads FYNNEI. These records were also assigned to another study, of T cells of mothers and their children.

The rearrangement links TRBV2 to TRBJ2-6, with 7 nucleotides matching TRBD1. This receptor was identified in a boy younger than 18 in good health. The sample comprised blood. The CDR3 DNA follows: TGTGCCACTAACCAGGGGGCTGGGGCCAACGTCCTGACTTTC. Translation: CATNQGAGANVLTF.